Following are 11 T cell receptor beta chains from one sample sequenced in a study of cytomegalovirus exposure and HLA in healthy donors. Some clones are missing from TCRdb's copy, which holds only in-frame ones; the method was immunoSEQ multiplex PCR. The table has 55,000 to 75,000 clones, 85% to 95% seen once. Sample: PBMCs. These receptors originate from a man between 18 and 29 years old in good health and CMV-seropositive.

The chain uses TRBV5-8 and TRBJ2-1; D ambiguous. The CDR3 has 15 residues. Germline loops: CDR1 SGHTS, CDR2 YDEGEE. The V end was cut by 4 bases, the J end by 0 bases, with 11 bases between. DNA of the CDR3: TGTGCCAGCAGCACCGCAGGTGACTCCTACAATGAGCAGTTCTTC. It is translated as CASSTAGDSYNEQFF. Based on the CDR3 plus reference TRBV5-8 and TRBJ2-1, the full variable domain is EAGVTQSPTHLIKTRGQQATLRCSPISGHTSVYWYQQALGLGLQFLLWYDEGEERNRGNFPPRFSGRQFPNYSSELNVNALELEDSALYLCASSTAGDSYNEQFFGPGTRLTVL.

V gene TRBV5-8 combines with J gene TRBJ1-1; the D is unclear. This CDR3 region has 11 residues. Trimming removed 0 bases from V and 7 bases from J, with 4 bases in between. The germline V gene has CDR1 SGHTS and CDR2 YDEGEE. CDR3 nucleotide sequence: TGTGCCAGCAGCTTGGTCAGTGAAGCTTTCTTT. Translation gives CASSLVSEAFF. Full variable domain (remainder filled in from reference TRBV5-8 and TRBJ1-1): EAGVTQSPTHLIKTRGQQATLRCSPISGHTSVYWYQQALGLGLQFLLWYDEGEERNRGNFPPRFSGRQFPNYSSELNVNALELEDSALYLCASSLVSEAFFGQGTRLTVV.

V usage is TRBV5-4 and J usage is TRBJ1-2; 8 bases are shared with TRBD1. CDR1 is SGHNT, CDR2 YYREEE, per germline (reference sequence). The CDR3 sequence is 15 residues long. V lost 3 bases to trimming and J lost 5 bases; unmatched junction nucleotides: 9. The CDR3 DNA sequence: TGTGCCAGCAGCTATGAAACGGGACAGGAATATGGCTACACCTTC. The encoded protein is CASSYETGQEYGYTF.

This clone appeared once. This sequence joins TRBV6-1 and TRBJ2-5; a weak D match, TRBD1 (5 bases). CDR1 MNHNS and CDR2 SASEGT come from the germline V gene. V lost 6 bases and J 0 bases, leaving 8 bases between the germline ends. The length of the CDR3 is 13 residues. CDR3: CASRDRNQETQYF. CDR3 DNA sequence: TGTGCCAGCAGAGACAGAAACCAAGAGACCCAGTACTTC.

The gene calls are TRBV5-1 and TRBJ2-6, with 9 positions matching TRBD1. The CDR3 runs to 18 residues. With V trimmed by 0 bases and J by 4 bases, 8 bases remained unmatched. Germline assignment: CDR1 SGHRS and CDR2 YFSETQ. The DNA of the CDR3 is TGCGCCAGCAGCTTGGCCGGGACAGGGATGCGGGGGGCCAACGTCCTGACTTTC. It encodes CASSLAGTGMRGANVLTF. Full variable domain (remainder filled in from reference TRBV5-1 and TRBJ2-6): KAGVTQTPRYLIKTRGQQVTLSCSPISGHRSVSWYQQTPGQGLQFLFEYFSETQRNKGNFPGRFSGRQFSNSRSEMNVSTLELGDSALYLCASSLAGTGMRGANVLTFGAGSRLTVL.

This chain joins TRBV18 and TRBJ2-7, with D maybe TRBD2 (5 bases). Trimming removed 3 bases from V and 6 bases from J, with 12 bases in between. The CDR3 totals 13 residues. Germline assignment: CDR1 KGHSH and CDR2 LQKENI. CDR3 residues: CASSPVEGGEQYF. DNA of the CDR3: TGTGCCAGCTCACCCGTAGAAGGAGGCGAGCAGTACTTC.

The chain carries TRBV7-2 and TRBJ2-7; D is perhaps TRBD2 (6 bases). The CDR3 consists of 14 residues. The germline CDR1 and CDR2 sequences are SGHTA and FQGNSA. The ends were cut back, 1 base at V and 2 bases at J, with 9 bases in the middle. DNA of the CDR3: TGTGCCAGCAGCTTAGGCGGACTAACCTACGAGCAGTACTTC. Translation: CASSLGGLTYEQYF.

The CDR3, as DNA: TGTGCCAGCAGCTTGACAGGGTTCTACGAGCAGTACTTC. Translating it yields CASSLTGFYEQYF. The chain has TRBV7-2 and TRBJ2-7, with TRBD1 matching 7 bases. The CDR3 length is 13 residues. V shed 3 bases, J shed 3 bases, and the junction held 2 bases outside the gene matches. Looked up from germline, CDR1 is SGHTA and CDR2 is FQGNSA.

The chain carries TRBV6-1 and TRBJ2-2, with no clear D. Between the trimmed V and J ends, which lost 5 bases and 5 bases, there was a span of 15 bases. This CDR3 is 15 amino acids long. The germline gives CDR1 MNHNS, CDR2 SASEGT. As DNA, the CDR3 is TGTGCCAGCAGTCCTCAAACGGCAGGTACCGGGGAGCTGTTTTTT. Translating gives CASSPQTAGTGELFF.

The chain joins TRBV5-1 to TRBJ2-6, with 7 bases that match TRBD1. Germline V gene lookup returns CDR1 SGHRS and CDR2 YFSETQ. Trimming took 0 bases from V and 2 from J; bases not matched to a gene: 2. The length of the CDR3 is 16 residues. CDR3 DNA: TGCGCCAGCAGCTTGGAAGGGGGCCCTGGGGCCAACGTCCTGACTTTC. Translating gives CASSLEGGPGANVLTF.

V usage is TRBV6-5 and J usage is TRBJ2-1, with D possibly TRBD2 on 6 matching bases. Per germline, CDR1 MNHEY and CDR2 SVGAGI. The CDR3 spans 15 residues. With 5 bases removed from V and 2 bases from J, the gap between germline ends came to 13 bases. Written as DNA, the CDR3 is TGTGCCAGCAGTAGGACTAAACAAACCTACAATGAGCAGTTCTTC. Its translation: CASSRTKQTYNEQFF.